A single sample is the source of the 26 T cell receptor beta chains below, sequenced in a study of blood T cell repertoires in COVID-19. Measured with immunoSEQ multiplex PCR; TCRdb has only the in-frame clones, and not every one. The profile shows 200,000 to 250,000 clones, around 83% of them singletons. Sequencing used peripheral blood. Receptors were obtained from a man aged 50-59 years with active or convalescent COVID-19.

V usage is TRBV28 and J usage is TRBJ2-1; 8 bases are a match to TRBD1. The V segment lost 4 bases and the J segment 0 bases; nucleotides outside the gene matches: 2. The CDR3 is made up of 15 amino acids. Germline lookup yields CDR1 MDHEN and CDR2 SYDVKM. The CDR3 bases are TGTGCCAGCAGTTCCACAGGGGGCTCCTACAATGAGCAGTTCTTC. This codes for CASSSTGGSYNEQFF.

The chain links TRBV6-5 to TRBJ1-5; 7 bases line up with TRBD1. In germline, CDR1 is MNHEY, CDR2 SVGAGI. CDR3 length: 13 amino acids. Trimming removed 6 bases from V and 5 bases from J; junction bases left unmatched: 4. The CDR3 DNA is TGTGCCAGCAGCGGAACAGGGGATCAGCCCCAGCATTTT. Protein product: CASSGTGDQPQHF.

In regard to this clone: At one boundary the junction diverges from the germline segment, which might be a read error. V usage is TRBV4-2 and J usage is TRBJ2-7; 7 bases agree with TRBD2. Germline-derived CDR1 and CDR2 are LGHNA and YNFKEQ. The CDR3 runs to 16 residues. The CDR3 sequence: CASSKEVGGRKVEQYF. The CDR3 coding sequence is TGTGCCAGCAGCAAAGAGGTGGGCGGGAGAAAGGTCGAGCAGTACTTC.

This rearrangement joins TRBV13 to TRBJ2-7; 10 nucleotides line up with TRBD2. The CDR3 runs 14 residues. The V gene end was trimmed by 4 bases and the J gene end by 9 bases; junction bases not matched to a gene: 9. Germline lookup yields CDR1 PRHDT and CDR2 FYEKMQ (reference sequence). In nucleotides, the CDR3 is TGTGCCAGCAGCTCCTCTAGCGGGAGTGGGCTGCAGTACTTC. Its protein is CASSSSSGSGLQYF. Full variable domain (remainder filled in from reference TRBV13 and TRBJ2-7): AAGVIQSPRHLIKEKRETATLKCYPIPRHDTVYWYQQGPGQDPQFLISFYEKMQSDKGSIPDRFSAQQFSDYHSELNMSSLELGDSALYFCASSSSSGSGLQYFGPGTRLTVT.

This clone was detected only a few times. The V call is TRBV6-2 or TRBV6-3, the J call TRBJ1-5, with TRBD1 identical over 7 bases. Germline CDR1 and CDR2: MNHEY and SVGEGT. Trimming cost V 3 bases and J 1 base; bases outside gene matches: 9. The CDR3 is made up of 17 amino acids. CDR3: CASSYARGGRSNQPQHF. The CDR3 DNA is TGTGCCAGCAGTTATGCCAGAGGGGGCAGGAGCAATCAGCCCCAGCATTTT.

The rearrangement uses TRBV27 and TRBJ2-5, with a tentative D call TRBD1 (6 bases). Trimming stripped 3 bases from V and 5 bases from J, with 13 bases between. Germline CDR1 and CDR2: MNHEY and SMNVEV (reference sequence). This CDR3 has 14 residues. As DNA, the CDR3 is TGTGCCAGCAGTTTTGGGGGCGCGGGCGAGACCCAGTACTTC. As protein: CASSFGGAGETQYF.

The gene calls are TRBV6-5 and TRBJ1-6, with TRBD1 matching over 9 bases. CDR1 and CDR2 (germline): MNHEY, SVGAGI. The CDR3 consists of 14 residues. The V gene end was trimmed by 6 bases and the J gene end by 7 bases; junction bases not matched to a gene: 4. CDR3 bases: TGTGCCAGCAGCGGGACAGGGTTGAATTCACCCCTCCACTTT. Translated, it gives CASSGTGLNSPLHF.

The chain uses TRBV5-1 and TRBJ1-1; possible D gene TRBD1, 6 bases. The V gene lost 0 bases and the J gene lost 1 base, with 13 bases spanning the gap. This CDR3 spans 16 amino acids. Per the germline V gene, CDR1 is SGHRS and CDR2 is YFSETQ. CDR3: CASSLAPTGTNTEAFF. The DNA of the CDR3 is TGCGCCAGCAGCTTGGCCCCCACAGGGACGAACACTGAAGCTTTCTTT.

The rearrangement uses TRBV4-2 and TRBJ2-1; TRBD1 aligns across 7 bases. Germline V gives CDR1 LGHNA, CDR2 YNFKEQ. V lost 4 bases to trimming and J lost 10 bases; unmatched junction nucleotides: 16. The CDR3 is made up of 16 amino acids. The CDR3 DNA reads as TGTGCCAGCAGCCTCGGCCCAGGGGACAGCCTAGGGGAGCAGTTCTTC. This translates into CASSLGPGDSLGEQFF.

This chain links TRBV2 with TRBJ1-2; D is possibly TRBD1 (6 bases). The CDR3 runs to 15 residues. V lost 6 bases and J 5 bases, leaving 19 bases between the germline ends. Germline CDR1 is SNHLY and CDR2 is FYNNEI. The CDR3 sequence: CASSYTGTKRYGYTF. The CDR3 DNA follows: TGTGCCAGCAGCTACACCGGGACAAAGAGATATGGCTACACCTTC.

CDR3 sequence (DNA): TGCAGCGTTGACAGGGCGGCGGAGACCCAGTACTTC. Its protein is CSVDRAAETQYF. This chain joins TRBV29-1 and TRBJ2-5; perhaps TRBD1 as D (5 bases). Per germline, CDR1 SQVTM and CDR2 ANQGSEA. With 3 bases removed from V and 5 bases from J, the gap between germline ends came to 10 bases. This CDR3 has 12 residues.

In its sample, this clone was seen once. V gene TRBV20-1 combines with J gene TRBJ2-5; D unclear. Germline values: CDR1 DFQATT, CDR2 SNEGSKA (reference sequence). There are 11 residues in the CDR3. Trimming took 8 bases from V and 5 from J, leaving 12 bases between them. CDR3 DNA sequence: TGCAGTTCCCTTTTGTATGAGACCCAGTACTTC. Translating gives CSSLLYETQYF.

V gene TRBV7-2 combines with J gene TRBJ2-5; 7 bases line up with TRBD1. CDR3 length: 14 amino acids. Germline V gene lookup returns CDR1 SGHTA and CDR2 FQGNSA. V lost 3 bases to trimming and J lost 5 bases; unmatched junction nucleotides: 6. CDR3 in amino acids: CASSFIDRVETQYF. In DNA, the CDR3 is TGTGCCAGCAGCTTTATCGACAGGGTGGAGACCCAGTACTTC.

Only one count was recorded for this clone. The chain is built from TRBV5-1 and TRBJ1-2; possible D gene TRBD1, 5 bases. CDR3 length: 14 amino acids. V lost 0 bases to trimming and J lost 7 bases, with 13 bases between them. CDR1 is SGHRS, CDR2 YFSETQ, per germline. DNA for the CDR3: TGCGCCAGCAGCTTGGGGGCAGGGCTCATTGGCTACACCTTC. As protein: CASSLGAGLIGYTF.

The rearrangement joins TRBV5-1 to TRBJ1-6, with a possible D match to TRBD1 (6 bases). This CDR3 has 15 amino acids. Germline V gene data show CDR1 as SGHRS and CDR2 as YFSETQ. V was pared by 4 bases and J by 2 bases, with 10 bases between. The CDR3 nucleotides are TGCGCCAGCAGCGATGGACAGACCTATAATTCACCCCTCCACTTT. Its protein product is CASSDGQTYNSPLHF.

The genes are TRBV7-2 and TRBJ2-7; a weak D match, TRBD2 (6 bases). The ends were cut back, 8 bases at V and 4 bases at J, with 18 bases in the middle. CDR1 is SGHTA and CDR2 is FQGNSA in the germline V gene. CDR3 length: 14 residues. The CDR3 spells CASHTGTSPYEQYF. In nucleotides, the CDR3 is TGTGCCAGCCACACCGGGACTTCTCCTTACGAGCAGTACTTC. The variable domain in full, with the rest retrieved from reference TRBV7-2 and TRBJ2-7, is GAGVSQSPSNKVTEKGKDVELRCDPISGHTALYWYRQSLGQGLEFLIYFQGNSAPDKSGLPSDRFSAERTGGSVSTLTIQRTQQEDSAVYLCASHTGTSPYEQYFGPGTRLTVT.

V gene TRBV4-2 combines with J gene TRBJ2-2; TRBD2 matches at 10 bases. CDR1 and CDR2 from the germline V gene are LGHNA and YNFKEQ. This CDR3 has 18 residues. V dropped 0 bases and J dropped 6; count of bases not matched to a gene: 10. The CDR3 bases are TGTGCCAGCAGCCAAGAACCAGCGGGGGGGTCGGGGCCCGGGGAGCTGTTTTTT. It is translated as CASSQEPAGGSGPGELFF.

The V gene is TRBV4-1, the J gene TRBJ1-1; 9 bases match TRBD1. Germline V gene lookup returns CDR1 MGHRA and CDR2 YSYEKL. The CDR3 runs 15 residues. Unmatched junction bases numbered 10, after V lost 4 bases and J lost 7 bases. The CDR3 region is CASSLITGGENEAFF. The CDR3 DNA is TGCGCCAGCAGCCTGATTACAGGGGGCGAAAATGAAGCTTTCTTT.

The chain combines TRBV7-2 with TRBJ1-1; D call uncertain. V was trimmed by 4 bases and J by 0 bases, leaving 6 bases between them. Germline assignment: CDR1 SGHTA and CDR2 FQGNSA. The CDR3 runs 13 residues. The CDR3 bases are TGTGCCAGCAGCTCGTTTCTGAACACTGAAGCTTTCTTT. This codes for CASSSFLNTEAFF.

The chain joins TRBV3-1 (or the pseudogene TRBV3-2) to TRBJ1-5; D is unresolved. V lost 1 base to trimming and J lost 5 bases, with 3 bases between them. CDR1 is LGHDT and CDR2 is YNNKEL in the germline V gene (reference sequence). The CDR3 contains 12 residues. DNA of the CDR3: TGTGCCAGCAGCCAAGCCGATCAGCCCCAGCATTTT. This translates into CASSQADQPQHF.

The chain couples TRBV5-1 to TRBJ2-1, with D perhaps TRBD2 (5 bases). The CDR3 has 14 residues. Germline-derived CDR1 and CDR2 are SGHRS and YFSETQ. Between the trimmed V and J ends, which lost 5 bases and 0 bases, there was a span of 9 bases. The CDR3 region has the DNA TGCGCCAGCAGGTGGGAGAGCTCCTACAATGAGCAGTTCTTC. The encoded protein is CASRWESSYNEQFF. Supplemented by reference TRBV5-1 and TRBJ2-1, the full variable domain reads KAGVTQTPRYLIKTRGQQVTLSCSPISGHRSVSWYQQTPGQGLQFLFEYFSETQRNKGNFPGRFSGRQFSNSRSEMNVSTLELGDSALYLCASRWESSYNEQFFGPGTRLTVL.

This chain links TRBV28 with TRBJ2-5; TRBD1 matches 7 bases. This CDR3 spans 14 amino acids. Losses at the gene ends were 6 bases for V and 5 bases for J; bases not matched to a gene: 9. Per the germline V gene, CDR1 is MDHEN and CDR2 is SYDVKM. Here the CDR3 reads CASSKQQGRETQYF. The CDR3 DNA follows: TGTGCCAGCAGCAAACAACAGGGGCGGGAGACCCAGTACTTC. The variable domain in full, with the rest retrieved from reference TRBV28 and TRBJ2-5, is DVKVTQSSRYLVKRTGEKVFLECVQDMDHENMFWYRQDPGLGLRLIYFSYDVKMKEKGDIPEGYSVSREKKERFSLILESASTNQTSMYLCASSKQQGRETQYFGPGTRLLVL.

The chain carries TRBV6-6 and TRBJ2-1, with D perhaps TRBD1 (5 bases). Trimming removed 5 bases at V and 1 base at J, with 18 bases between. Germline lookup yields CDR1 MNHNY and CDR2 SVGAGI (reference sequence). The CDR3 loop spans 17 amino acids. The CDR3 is CASSLSEGADSYNEQFF. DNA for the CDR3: TGTGCCAGCAGTCTGAGCGAAGGGGCCGATTCCTACAATGAGCAGTTCTTC.

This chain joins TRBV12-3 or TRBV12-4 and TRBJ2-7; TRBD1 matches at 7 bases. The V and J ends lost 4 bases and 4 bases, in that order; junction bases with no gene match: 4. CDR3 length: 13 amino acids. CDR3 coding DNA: TGTGCCAGCAGTTCCGGGACAGCTTACGAGCAGTACGTC. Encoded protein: CASSSGTAYEQYV.

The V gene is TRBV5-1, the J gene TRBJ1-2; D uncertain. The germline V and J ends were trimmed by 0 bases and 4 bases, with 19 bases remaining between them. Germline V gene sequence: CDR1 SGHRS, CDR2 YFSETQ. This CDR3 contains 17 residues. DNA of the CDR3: TGCGCCAGCAGCTTGGGAACTTTAAAACCCCTGAGCTATGGCTACACCTTC. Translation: CASSLGTLKPLSYGYTF.

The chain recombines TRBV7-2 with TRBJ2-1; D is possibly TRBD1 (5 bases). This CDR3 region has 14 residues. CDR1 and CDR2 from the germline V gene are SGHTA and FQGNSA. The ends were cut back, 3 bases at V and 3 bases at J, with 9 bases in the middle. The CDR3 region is CASSLGLVYNEQFF. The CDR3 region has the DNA TGTGCCAGCAGCTTGGGGCTAGTCTACAATGAGCAGTTCTTC. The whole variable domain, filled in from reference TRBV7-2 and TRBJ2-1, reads GAGVSQSPSNKVTEKGKDVELRCDPISGHTALYWYRQSLGQGLEFLIYFQGNSAPDKSGLPSDRFSAERTGGSVSTLTIQRTQQEDSAVYLCASSLGLVYNEQFFGPGTRLTVL.